These T cell receptor beta chains were read from a single sample in a study of technical replicates of blood from a handful of donors. Assay used: immunoSEQ multiplex PCR; TCRdb lists only in-frame clones, some missing. The sample carries around 72,000 clones, approximately 98% recorded once. Sequenced sample: T cells isolated from PBMCs. The receptor source for this set is a human donor in good health. Each CDR3 is given with its conserved first and last residue. D genes are given only for firm matches. Expanded clones are given a class, and other clones once, few, many or no size at all.

CDR3 DNA,CDR3 protein,clone size,J gene,D gene,V gene
TGTGCCAGCAGCCCCTCGGCAGGGTTCTACGAGCAGTACTTC,CASSPSAGFYEQYF,.,TRBJ2-7,.,TRBV14
TGTGCCAGCAGCTTAGTGAGGATAAGTGAAGCTTTCTTT,CASSLVRISEAFF,.,TRBJ1-1,.,TRBV11-2
TGTGCCAGCAGCAGCCGACAGGGCCAGACAGATACGCAGTATTTT,CASSSRQGQTDTQYF,once,TRBJ2-3,TRBD1,TRBV11-3
TGTGCCTGGAGCTTTTACACGAACACTGAAGCTTTCTTT,CAWSFYTNTEAFF,.,TRBJ1-1,.,TRBV30
TGTGCCAGCATCGAAAATATTGGAGGCGATGAGCAGTTCTTC,CASIENIGGDEQFF,.,TRBJ2-1,.,TRBV4-2
TGTGCCAGTAGTATAGATAGTGGGAGCTATGGCTACACCTTC,CASSIDSGSYGYTF,.,TRBJ1-2,.,TRBV19
TGTGCCAGCATGCGGCGGACTAGCGCCCGGGACGAGCAGTACTTC,CASMRRTSARDEQYF,.,TRBJ2-7,TRBD2,TRBV2
TGTGCCAGCGGACATGGACTAGCCGATGAGCAGTTCTTC,CASGHGLADEQFF,.,TRBJ2-1,TRBD2,TRBV2
TGCGCCAGCAGCTTGGAATGGGGGCTATACACTGAAGCTTTCTTT,CASSLEWGLYTEAFF,.,TRBJ1-1,.,TRBV5-1
TGTGCCAGCACCATTGACAGGGGGAACACTGAAGCTTTCTTT,CASTIDRGNTEAFF,.,TRBJ1-1,TRBD1,TRBV6-5
TGTGCCAGCAGTTACTCGGCGGGAGGGAAGACCCAGTACTTC,CASSYSAGGKTQYF,.,TRBJ2-5,TRBD2,TRBV6-5
TGTGCCAGCAGGAGGCTACCGGGAGACGAGCAGTTCTTC,CASRRLPGDEQFF,.,TRBJ2-1,.,TRBV2
TGTGCCAGCAGGGGACAGGGGACTAACAATGAGCAGTTCTTC,CASRGQGTNNEQFF,.,TRBJ2-1,TRBD1,TRBV6-1
TGTGCCAGCTCACTCGAGATGGACACTGAAGCTTTCTTT,CASSLEMDTEAFF,once,TRBJ1-1,.,TRBV18
TGTGCCAGCAGCTCGGGACTCCTGAACACTGAAGCTTTCTTT,CASSSGLLNTEAFF,.,TRBJ1-1,.,TRBV7-6
TGTGCCAGCAGCGTCGGGGTTGCATTTGTGGGGAACACTGAAGCTTTCTTT,CASSVGVAFVGNTEAFF,.,TRBJ1-1,.,TRBV9
TGTGCCAGCAGTCTCCCGGGCTACGAGCAGTACTTC,CASSLPGYEQYF,.,TRBJ2-7,.,TRBV7-9
TGTGCCAGCAGTAAAAGGGCTAGCGGGGACGGGGAGCTGTTTTTT,CASSKRASGDGELFF,.,TRBJ2-2,TRBD2,TRBV7-3
TGTGCCTGGTACGGTGGCTACGAGCAGTACTTC,CAWYGGYEQYF,.,TRBJ2-7,.,TRBV30
TGCAGCGTTGAATTAGTCAGGGCAAGCTCCTACGAGCAGTACTTC,CSVELVRASSYEQYF,.,TRBJ2-7,.,TRBV29-1
TGTGCCAGCAGCTCGACTAGCGGGAGAGTCTACGAGCAGTACTTC,CASSSTSGRVYEQYF,.,TRBJ2-7,TRBD2,TRBV5-6
TGTGCCTGGAGGGGGGGACAGGGATGGAACGAGCAGTACTTC,CAWRGGQGWNEQYF,.,TRBJ2-7,TRBD1,TRBV30
TGCAGCGTTGCTCAGGGCCGCGGCTACACCTTC,CSVAQGRGYTF,.,TRBJ1-2,.,TRBV29-1
TGTGCCAGTATCGATAACGGCGGCCGTCATGAAAAACTGTTTTTT,CASIDNGGRHEKLFF,.,TRBJ1-4,.,TRBV19
TGTGCCAGCAGCTTTAAGGACGGGGGCTATGGCTACACCTTC,CASSFKDGGYGYTF,.,TRBJ1-2,.,TRBV13
TGTGCCAGCAGGGGCCCTAGCGGGAAACTCGAGCAGTACTTC,CASRGPSGKLEQYF,.,TRBJ2-7,TRBD2,TRBV2
TGTGCCAGCTCACCGACAGATCAAGGGAACACTGAAGCTTTCTTT,CASSPTDQGNTEAFF,.,TRBJ1-1,.,TRBV18
TGTGCCTGGAGTTACGGGACAGGGGGCGGGGAGCTGTTTTTT,CAWSYGTGGGELFF,once,TRBJ2-2,TRBD1,TRBV30
TGTGCCAGCGGGGGCCGGACCCAAGGCTACACCTTC,CASGGRTQGYTF,.,TRBJ1-2,.,TRBV9
TGTGCCAGCAGTCTATGGGATACGCAGTATTTT,CASSLWDTQYF,.,TRBJ2-3,.,TRBV6-6
TGCGCCAGCAGTCCTGAGGGCTACTATGGCTACACCTTC,CASSPEGYYGYTF,once,TRBJ1-2,.,TRBV23-1
TGTGCCAGCAGCTTCGGCACAGATACGCAGTATTTT,CASSFGTDTQYF,.,TRBJ2-3,.,TRBV7-3
TGTGCCAGCAGCGTAGGCAGGGGTACCGGGGAGCTGTTTTTT,CASSVGRGTGELFF,.,TRBJ2-2,.,TRBV9
TGTGCCAGTAGTGTCACGGGGAGGGATGAGCAGTTCTTC,CASSVTGRDEQFF,.,TRBJ2-1,TRBD2,TRBV19
TGCGCCAGCAGCCACAAACAGGGCTACAATGAGCAGTTCTTC,CASSHKQGYNEQFF,.,TRBJ2-1,.,TRBV4-1
TGTGCCAGCAGCTCTAGTTTTTCCTACGAGCAGTACTTC,CASSSSFSYEQYF,.,TRBJ2-7,.,TRBV5-4
TGTGCCAGCAGCTTAACTAGCGGGAGGTACAATGAGCAGTTCTTC,CASSLTSGRYNEQFF,.,TRBJ2-1,TRBD2,TRBV7-2
TGTGCCAGCTCACCAGGGACTAGCTACTACGAGCAGTACTTC,CASSPGTSYYEQYF,.,TRBJ2-7,TRBD2,TRBV18
TGTGCCAGCAGCCCTTGGACCCCGGGGAACGAGCAGTACTTC,CASSPWTPGNEQYF,.,TRBJ2-7,.,TRBV11-2
TGCAGCGTTGTGGGTACACGGGACAGCCAAGAGACCCAGTACTTC,CSVVGTRDSQETQYF,.,TRBJ2-5,TRBD1,TRBV29-1
TGTGCCAGCAGCTTGGCTTACGAGCAGTACTTC,CASSLAYEQYF,.,TRBJ2-7,.,TRBV5-6
TGCGCCAGCAGCTCCATATTCACAGGGTCTGGAAACACCATATATTTT,CASSSIFTGSGNTIYF,.,TRBJ1-3,.,TRBV5-1
TGTGCCAGCAGTTTACGGGGACAGGTTGGAGAGACCCAGTACTTC,CASSLRGQVGETQYF,.,TRBJ2-5,TRBD1,TRBV6-5
TGTGCCAGCAGTTATACGACTAGCAGCACAGATACGCAGTATTTT,CASSYTTSSTDTQYF,.,TRBJ2-3,TRBD2,TRBV6-5
TGCGCCAGCAGCCAAGAGCCCCGAGGGACTAGCGGGAGGACCGGGGAGCTGTTTTTT,CASSQEPRGTSGRTGELFF,.,TRBJ2-2,TRBD2,TRBV4-3
TGTGCCAGCAGTTACTTTTTGGGGGAGGTCACTGAAGCTTTCTTT,CASSYFLGEVTEAFF,.,TRBJ1-1,.,TRBV6-5
TGTGCCATCAGTGAGTTTAACAGGCCCTCCTACGAGCAGTACTTC,CAISEFNRPSYEQYF,.,TRBJ2-7,.,TRBV10-3
TGTGCCAGCAGCCCTACTAGCGGTGAGCAGTACTTC,CASSPTSGEQYF,.,TRBJ2-7,TRBD2,TRBV6-5
TGCAGCGTTGTTTCACGGTTGGCAGATACGCAGTATTTT,CSVVSRLADTQYF,.,TRBJ2-3,.,TRBV29-1
TGCAGCGTTGAACGACAGGGGTTTGAAAAACTGTTTTTT,CSVERQGFEKLFF,.,TRBJ1-4,TRBD1,TRBV29-1
TGTGCCAGCAGCTTAGGGGGCCGCTCTGGGGCCAACGTCCTGACTTTC,CASSLGGRSGANVLTF,.,TRBJ2-6,.,TRBV11-3
TGCGCCAGCAGCTATGTACAGCTACCCCAAGAGACCCAGTACTTC,CASSYVQLPQETQYF,once,TRBJ2-5,.,TRBV5-1
TGTGCCAGCAGCTTCCTATTCTCAGATACGCAGTATTTT,CASSFLFSDTQYF,.,TRBJ2-3,.,TRBV7-3
TGTGCCAGCAGTACACAAGGACTGTACGAGCAGTACTTC,CASSTQGLYEQYF,.,TRBJ2-7,.,TRBV6-5
TGTGCCAGTGCACTCCGGGACAGGGCAGATACGCAGTATTTT,CASALRDRADTQYF,.,TRBJ2-3,TRBD1,TRBV9